A selection of T cell receptor beta chains follows, all from one sample in a study of T cell changes during pregnancy in multiple sclerosis. The method was immunoSEQ multiplex PCR; TCRdb's version includes in-frame clones alone and lacks a portion of them. The table shows around 67,000 clones, with 90% occurring only once. Sequenced here: peripheral blood, sampled after pregnancy. These receptors all stem from a female donor in good health, enrolled as a control in a pregnancy study. Both conserved end residues are part of each CDR3. The D gene is left open where the match is weak. Size tells how often a clone was seen (once, few, many) or the class of an expanded clone, and some rows leave it out.

clone_size: -; d_call: TRBD2; j_call: TRBJ2-7; v_call: TRBV5-1; cdr3_nt: TGCGCCAGCAGCTTGACAGGACTAGCGGGGGGGCCTCGCTCCTACGAGCAGTACTTC; cdr3_aa: CASSLTGLAGGPRSYEQYF
clone_size: once; d_call: TRBD1; j_call: TRBJ1-1; v_call: TRBV29-1; cdr3_nt: TGCAGCGTTGAAGAAACAGGGGCCATAATAAGTGCTGAAGCTTTCTTT; cdr3_aa: CSVEETGAIISAEAFF
clone_size: -; d_call: TRBD1; j_call: TRBJ1-2; v_call: TRBV6-1; cdr3_nt: TGTGCCAGCAGTGAAGCGAGGGGGCGCGTGCATGGCTACACCTTC; cdr3_aa: CASSEARGRVHGYTF
clone_size: -; d_call: -; j_call: TRBJ2-7; v_call: TRBV30; cdr3_nt: TGTGCCTGGAGTGATTCATACGAGCAGTACTTC; cdr3_aa: CAWSDSYEQYF
clone_size: -; d_call: -; j_call: TRBJ2-3; v_call: TRBV15; cdr3_nt: TGTGCCACCAGCAGAGATCTGAGCGATACGCAGTATTTT; cdr3_aa: CATSRDLSDTQYF
clone_size: -; d_call: TRBD1; j_call: TRBJ1-5; v_call: TRBV2; cdr3_nt: TGTGCCAGCAGCTTGGACAGGGGAGTCAATCAGCCCCAGCATTTT; cdr3_aa: CASSLDRGVNQPQHF
clone_size: -; d_call: -; j_call: TRBJ2-3; v_call: TRBV10-2; cdr3_nt: TGCGCCAGCAGTCGTTCTAGATATGATCAAGATACGCAGTATTTT; cdr3_aa: CASSRSRYDQDTQYF
clone_size: -; d_call: -; j_call: TRBJ2-1; v_call: TRBV27; cdr3_nt: TGTGCCAGCAGTTTTCAGCGGAGCTCCTACAATGAGCAGTTCTTC; cdr3_aa: CASSFQRSSYNEQFF
clone_size: -; d_call: -; j_call: TRBJ1-5; v_call: TRBV5-5; cdr3_nt: TGTGCCAGCAGCTTGGAGCCCCTAAAACCAGGGGCCATCAATCAGCCCCAGCATTTT; cdr3_aa: CASSLEPLKPGAINQPQHF
clone_size: once; d_call: -; j_call: TRBJ2-2; v_call: TRBV9; cdr3_nt: TGTGCCAGCAGCGTAGGGGTGGGGCCTGGGGCCGGGGAGCTGTTTTTT; cdr3_aa: CASSVGVGPGAGELFF
clone_size: -; d_call: -; j_call: TRBJ2-6; v_call: TRBV6-4; cdr3_nt: TGTGCCAGCAGTGGGGCAAAATCCTCCTCCGGGGCCAACGTCCTGACTTTC; cdr3_aa: CASSGAKSSSGANVLTF
clone_size: -; d_call: TRBD1; j_call: TRBJ1-2; v_call: TRBV18; cdr3_nt: TGTGCCAGCTCAGAGGGGGCTAGTGGCTACACCTTC; cdr3_aa: CASSEGASGYTF
clone_size: -; d_call: TRBD1; j_call: TRBJ2-7; v_call: TRBV6-5; cdr3_nt: TGTGCCAGCAGTACAACAGGGGGCTGGGAGCAGTACTTC; cdr3_aa: CASSTTGGWEQYF
clone_size: -; d_call: -; j_call: TRBJ2-3; v_call: TRBV4-1; cdr3_nt: TGCGCCAGCAGCCAATTGTTCGGGGGTACGCAGTATTTT; cdr3_aa: CASSQLFGGTQYF
clone_size: -; d_call: -; j_call: TRBJ1-6; v_call: TRBV30; cdr3_nt: TGTGCCTGGAGTGCAGACCGGGGTTCACCCCTCCACTTT; cdr3_aa: CAWSADRGSPLHF
clone_size: few; d_call: -; j_call: TRBJ2-7; v_call: TRBV27; cdr3_nt: TGTGCCAGCAGCCTCCTGGGAGCTGAGGCCTACGAGCAGTACTTC; cdr3_aa: CASSLLGAEAYEQYF
clone_size: -; d_call: TRBD1; j_call: TRBJ1-1; v_call: TRBV19; cdr3_nt: TGTGCCAGTAGTCCTACAGGACAGGGAGGGGCGAACACTGAAGCTTTCTTT; cdr3_aa: CASSPTGQGGANTEAFF
clone_size: once; d_call: TRBD2; j_call: TRBJ2-1; v_call: TRBV30; cdr3_nt: TGTGCCTGGACCCGGGGGACTAGCGGCTACAATGAGCAGTTCTTC; cdr3_aa: CAWTRGTSGYNEQFF
clone_size: -; d_call: -; j_call: TRBJ1-4; v_call: TRBV7-8; cdr3_nt: TGTGCCAGCAGCTTCAGGGAGGGGAATGAAAAACTGTTTTTT; cdr3_aa: CASSFREGNEKLFF
clone_size: -; d_call: -; j_call: TRBJ1-1; v_call: TRBV30; cdr3_nt: TGTGCCTGGAGTGTATCGACAGAGAATTTGTTGAACACTGAAGCTTTCTTT; cdr3_aa: CAWSVSTENLLNTEAFF
clone_size: -; d_call: TRBD2; j_call: TRBJ2-1; v_call: TRBV15; cdr3_nt: TGTGCCACCAGCAGAGATCTCAGGACTAGCGGGATGTATGAGCAGTTCTTC; cdr3_aa: CATSRDLRTSGMYEQFF
clone_size: -; d_call: TRBD1; j_call: TRBJ1-1; v_call: TRBV18; cdr3_nt: TGTGCCAGCTCAATCGGGACAGTGAACACTGAAGCTTTCTTT; cdr3_aa: CASSIGTVNTEAFF
clone_size: once; d_call: TRBD1; j_call: TRBJ1-2; v_call: TRBV27; cdr3_nt: TGTGCCAGCAGTTTGGGGTCGACAGGGGGTAGCTATGGCTACACCTTC; cdr3_aa: CASSLGSTGGSYGYTF
clone_size: -; d_call: -; j_call: TRBJ1-1; v_call: TRBV5-4; cdr3_nt: TGTGCCAGCAACAAGGGTTACGGGGACACTGAAGCTTTCTTT; cdr3_aa: CASNKGYGDTEAFF
clone_size: -; d_call: TRBD1; j_call: TRBJ1-2; v_call: TRBV4-2; cdr3_nt: TGTGCCAGCAGCCAGACAGGGGCTTCCTATGGCTACACCTTC; cdr3_aa: CASSQTGASYGYTF
clone_size: few; d_call: TRBD2; j_call: TRBJ2-1; v_call: TRBV2; cdr3_nt: TGTGCCAGCAGTGAAGCGGGACTAGCGGGAGTACCTGAGCAGTTCTTC; cdr3_aa: CASSEAGLAGVPEQFF
clone_size: -; d_call: TRBD1; j_call: TRBJ2-7; v_call: TRBV6-1; cdr3_nt: TGTGCCAGCAGTGAATGGGACAGGGCCTACGAGCAGTACTTC; cdr3_aa: CASSEWDRAYEQYF
clone_size: few; d_call: -; j_call: TRBJ2-5; v_call: TRBV7-2; cdr3_nt: TGTGCCAGCAGCTTAGCTTTGCGGCCTCAAGAGACCCAGTACTTC; cdr3_aa: CASSLALRPQETQYF
clone_size: -; d_call: TRBD1; j_call: TRBJ1-2; v_call: TRBV30; cdr3_nt: TGTGCCTGGGTCGCAGGGGGCAATAGCTATGGCTACACCTTC; cdr3_aa: CAWVAGGNSYGYTF
clone_size: few; d_call: -; j_call: TRBJ2-7; v_call: TRBV30; cdr3_nt: TGTGCCTGGAGTGTAATACGGGAGACCTACGAGCAGTACTTC; cdr3_aa: CAWSVIRETYEQYF
clone_size: -; d_call: -; j_call: TRBJ2-6; v_call: TRBV5-1; cdr3_nt: TGCGCCAGCAGCGGCCCACGCGTCCTGACTTTC; cdr3_aa: CASSGPRVLTF
clone_size: -; d_call: -; j_call: TRBJ2-7; v_call: TRBV11-3; cdr3_nt: TGTGCCAGCAGCTTGGCTAGTGTAGCCGTCCGTGAGCAGTACTTC; cdr3_aa: CASSLASVAVREQYF
clone_size: -; d_call: -; j_call: TRBJ1-1; v_call: TRBV4-3; cdr3_nt: TGCGCCAGCAGCCAAGAAGTGGGGAGGACCTGGGGGGTGAACACTGAAGCTTTCTTT; cdr3_aa: CASSQEVGRTWGVNTEAFF
clone_size: -; d_call: TRBD1; j_call: TRBJ1-2; v_call: TRBV6-1; cdr3_nt: TGTGCCAGCAGGACAGGGGTAGGGGGTAACTATGGCTACACCTTC; cdr3_aa: CASRTGVGGNYGYTF
clone_size: -; d_call: TRBD1; j_call: TRBJ2-7; v_call: TRBV10-3; cdr3_nt: TGTGCCATCAGTGAGGACAGGGTCTACGAGCAGTACTTC; cdr3_aa: CAISEDRVYEQYF
clone_size: -; d_call: -; j_call: TRBJ2-7; v_call: TRBV6-6; cdr3_nt: TGTGCCAGCAGCCTCGGACAGTACGAGCAGTACTTC; cdr3_aa: CASSLGQYEQYF
clone_size: -; d_call: TRBD2; j_call: TRBJ2-5; v_call: TRBV25-1; cdr3_nt: TGTGCCAGCAGTGAATGGGGCGGGAGGGCCCCAGAGACCCAGTACTTC; cdr3_aa: CASSEWGGRAPETQYF
clone_size: -; d_call: -; j_call: TRBJ1-4; v_call: TRBV2; cdr3_nt: TGTGCCAGCAGTCCACTACTTGCAACTAATGAAAAACTGTTTTTT; cdr3_aa: CASSPLLATNEKLFF
clone_size: -; d_call: TRBD2; j_call: TRBJ2-1; v_call: TRBV5-1; cdr3_nt: TGCGCCAGCAGCCTTCTAGCGGGAGCACTGAGCTCCTACAATGAGCAGTTCTTC; cdr3_aa: CASSLLAGALSSYNEQFF
clone_size: -; d_call: TRBD1; j_call: TRBJ1-3; v_call: TRBV19; cdr3_nt: TGTGCCAGTAGTGACAGGGTCGTCGGTCTTAACACCATATATTTT; cdr3_aa: CASSDRVVGLNTIYF